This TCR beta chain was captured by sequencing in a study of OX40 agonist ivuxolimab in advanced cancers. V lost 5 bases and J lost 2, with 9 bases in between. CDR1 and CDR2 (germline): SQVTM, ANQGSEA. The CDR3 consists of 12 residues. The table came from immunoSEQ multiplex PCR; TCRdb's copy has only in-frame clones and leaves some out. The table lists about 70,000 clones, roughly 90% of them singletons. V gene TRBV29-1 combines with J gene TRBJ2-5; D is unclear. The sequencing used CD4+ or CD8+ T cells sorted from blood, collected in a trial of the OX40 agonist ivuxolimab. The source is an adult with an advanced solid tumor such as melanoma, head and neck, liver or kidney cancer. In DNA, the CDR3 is TGCAGCGTTATTCGGCAGCAAGAGACCCAGTACTTC. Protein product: CSVIRQQETQYF. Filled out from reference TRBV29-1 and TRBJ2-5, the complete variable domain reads SAVISQKPSRDICQRGTSLTIQCQVDSQVTMMFWYRQQPGQSLTLIATANQGSEATYESGFVIDKFPISRPNLTFSTLTVSNMSPEDSSIYLCSVIRQQETQYFGPGTRLLVL.